Presented here are 16 T cell receptor beta chains from one specimen sequenced in a study of blood T cell repertoires in COVID-19. Measured with immunoSEQ multiplex PCR; TCRdb has only the in-frame clones, and not every one. This sample has 130,000 to 150,000 clones, with about 80% found just once. The specimen was peripheral blood. Receptors were obtained from a human donor in a cohort sampled during active COVID-19.

This chain joins TRBV5-1 and TRBJ2-1, with 10 bases matching TRBD2. Germline V gene sequence: CDR1 SGHRS, CDR2 YFSETQ. Trimming took 4 bases from V and 4 from J; bases not matched to a gene: 5. This CDR3 contains 15 residues. The CDR3 coding sequence is TGCGCCAGCAGCGCGGGACTAGCGTATTACAATGAGCAGTTCTTC. Amino acid sequence: CASSAGLAYYNEQFF.

The chain has TRBV2 and TRBJ2-6; D is perhaps TRBD1 (6 bases). The V end was cut by 6 bases, the J end by 3 bases, with 15 bases between. CDR1 and CDR2 (germline): SNHLY, FYNNEI. The CDR3 length is 16 residues. The CDR3 region is CASSSTGRGGANVLTF. The CDR3 DNA follows: TGTGCCAGCAGCTCCACAGGGCGAGGTGGGGCCAACGTCCTGACTTTC.

This clone is a singleton in its sample. The rearrangement joins TRBV27 to TRBJ2-5; 9 positions match TRBD2. Germline lookup yields CDR1 MNHEY and CDR2 SMNVEV (reference sequence). This CDR3 contains 16 residues. Germline trimming cut 3 bases from V and 2 bases from J; bases unmatched to any gene: 7. DNA for the CDR3: TGTGCCAGCAGTTTTGGCGTGGCGGGAGGGCAAGAGACCCAGTACTTC. It is translated as CASSFGVAGGQETQYF.

This clone has just one count. This chain links TRBV3-1 (or the pseudogene TRBV3-2) with TRBJ2-3; TRBD2 matches 12 bases. Germline assignment: CDR1 LGHDT and CDR2 YNNKEL (reference sequence). The length of the CDR3 is 17 residues. The junction had 3 bases not matched to a gene; V was cut back by 0 bases and J by 2 bases. The DNA for the CDR3 is TGTGCCAGCAGCCAAGACGGACTAGCGGGGTACACAGATACGCAGTATTTT. Translation gives CASSQDGLAGYTDTQYF.

This chain connects TRBV5-8 to TRBJ1-2; 7 bases are shared with TRBD1. CDR1 is SGHTS and CDR2 is YDEGEE in the germline V gene. The J segment lost 3 bases and the V segment lost 4 bases, leaving 6 bases of the junction unmatched. The CDR3 sequence is 14 residues long. This CDR3 is CASSPRDSYYGYTF. The DNA of the CDR3 is TGTGCCAGCAGCCCCAGGGACAGCTACTATGGCTACACCTTC. The entire variable domain, with the rest obtained from reference TRBV5-8 and TRBJ1-2, is as follows: EAGVTQSPTHLIKTRGQQATLRCSPISGHTSVYWYQQALGLGLQFLLWYDEGEERNRGNFPPRFSGRQFPNYSSELNVNALELEDSALYLCASSPRDSYYGYTFGSGTRLTVV.

This rearrangement joins TRBV28 to TRBJ1-2; no clear D gene. CDR3 length: 15 residues. Per germline, CDR1 MDHEN and CDR2 SYDVKM. V lost 7 bases, J lost 7 bases, and 22 bases lay in between. The CDR3 here is CASNDIGLFVRGYTF. CDR3 in DNA: TGTGCCAGCAACGACATAGGCCTTTTCGTCCGTGGCTACACCTTC.

This rearrangement joins TRBV15 to TRBJ2-7; no reliable D call. V was clipped by 0 bases and J by 7 bases, with 13 bases between them. Germline CDR1 is LNHNV and CDR2 is YYDKDF (reference sequence). This CDR3 comprises 14 residues. DNA of the CDR3: TGTGCCACCAGCAGAGATCTGTCTTCTCAGGAGCAGTACTTC. Translated: CATSRDLSSQEQYF.

V is TRBV23-1 and J is TRBJ2-1; TRBD2 matches 8 bases. TRBV23-1 is annotated as an ORF whose role is uncertain. Trimming removed 4 bases from V and 3 bases from J; junction bases left unmatched: 8. The CDR3 runs 16 residues. The CDR3 loop reads CASSPAGSGDYNEQFF. The CDR3 DNA follows: TGCGCCAGCAGTCCCGCGGGTAGCGGGGACTACAATGAGCAGTTCTTC.

This chain joins TRBV5-1 and TRBJ2-3, with 10 bases that match TRBD1. The germline V gene encodes CDR1 SGHRS and CDR2 YFSETQ. J gave up 4 bases and V 0 bases, and 2 bases lay outside the gene matches. This CDR3 is built from 15 residues. The CDR3 loop is CASSLDGTGADTQYF. Here the CDR3 DNA reads TGCGCCAGCAGCTTGGACGGGACAGGGGCAGATACGCAGTATTTT. Based on the CDR3 plus reference TRBV5-1 and TRBJ2-3, the full variable domain is KAGVTQTPRYLIKTRGQQVTLSCSPISGHRSVSWYQQTPGQGLQFLFEYFSETQRNKGNFPGRFSGRQFSNSRSEMNVSTLELGDSALYLCASSLDGTGADTQYFGPGTRLTVL.

This clone has just one count. The gene calls are TRBV10-3 and TRBJ2-5; the match to TRBD1 covers 10 bases. Trimming took 8 bases from V and 4 from J; bases not matched to a gene: 10. Per the germline V gene, CDR1 is ENHRY and CDR2 is SYGVKD. This CDR3 region has 15 residues. The CDR3 is CAIDSGTGAPETQYF. CDR3 nucleotide sequence: TGTGCCATCGATTCCGGGACAGGGGCTCCAGAGACCCAGTACTTC.

The V call is TRBV3-1 (or the pseudogene TRBV3-2), the J call TRBJ2-5, with 7 bases matching TRBD2. Germline CDR1 reads LGHDT; CDR2 reads YNNKEL (reference sequence). The CDR3 has 16 amino acids. V was clipped by 0 bases and J by 4 bases; unmatched bases: 8. The CDR3 DNA sequence: TGTGCCAGCAGCCAAGATCTGGGGGGGAGTCGAGAGACCCAGTACTTC. It codes for CASSQDLGGSRETQYF.

The chain couples TRBV7-2 to TRBJ2-6; unclear D gene. The CDR3 contains 13 residues. Germline CDR1 SGHTA, CDR2 FQGNSA. The ends were cut back, 4 bases at V and 4 bases at J, with 5 bases in the middle. The CDR3 nucleotides are TGTGCCAGCAGCTCTTTGGGGGCCAACGTCCTGACTTTC. Amino acids: CASSSLGANVLTF.

The chain employs TRBV28 and TRBJ2-2, with TRBD1 identical over 9 bases. After removal of 6 bases from V and 6 bases from J, the junction contained 8 bases not matched to a gene. Germline CDR1 MDHEN, CDR2 SYDVKM. This CDR3 comprises 15 residues. The DNA of the CDR3 is TGTGCCAGCAGACCAGACAGGGGGGGGGCCGGGGAGCTGTTTTTT. This gives the protein CASRPDRGGAGELFF.

This clone appeared a single time. This chain links TRBV18 with TRBJ2-1; 8 bases are shared with TRBD2. Germline-derived CDR1 and CDR2 are KGHSH and LQKENI. The CDR3 has 16 amino acids. J lost 8 bases, V lost 6 bases, and 15 bases had no gene match. CDR3 region: CASSGFAGGLLDEQFF. The DNA of the CDR3 is TGTGCCAGCTCGGGCTTTGCGGGGGGCCTGTTGGATGAGCAGTTCTTC.

The chain has TRBV12-3 or TRBV12-4 and TRBJ2-7; 7 bases agree with TRBD1. Trimming removed 6 bases from V and 6 bases from J; junction bases left unmatched: 8. This CDR3 region has 13 residues. This CDR3 reads CASSLSRDSEQYF. The CDR3 DNA is TGTGCCAGCAGCCTAAGCCGGGACAGCGAGCAGTACTTC.

The V call is TRBV28, the J call TRBJ1-5; 7 nucleotides align to TRBD1. This CDR3 region has 14 residues. CDR1 MDHEN and CDR2 SYDVKM come from the germline V gene. V was clipped by 6 bases and J by 2 bases; unmatched bases: 4. CDR3 in amino acids: CASREGAGNQPQHF. CDR3 DNA: TGTGCCAGCAGGGAGGGGGCGGGCAATCAGCCCCAGCATTTT.